The subject of this entry is one TCR beta chain. Its antigen is not identified. Looked up from germline, CDR1 is SGHRS and CDR2 is YFSETQ. The CDR3 consists of 12 residues. V was shortened by 5 bases and J by 10 bases, with 15 bases between the two germline ends. Sequencing was performed with immunoSEQ multiplex PCR; in TCRdb, only in-frame clones are kept and a portion is missing. The table shows about 2.4 million clones, with more than 80% occurring only once. This specimen belongs to a study of shared clonotypes between healthy human individuals. The overall study: Donors had three CD4 naive, three CD4 memory, two CD8 naive and one CD8 memory plate apiece.

Findings and caveats of the study: Estimated clonotype richness was generally higher in naive than memory subsets.

This TCR derives from a man aged 18 to 29 in good health. The V gene is TRBV5-1, the J gene TRBJ1-2, with D possibly matching TRBD1 (5 bases). The sample comprised naive CD4+ T cells sorted from blood. Subset of the sample: CD45RA+ positively selected. The CDR3 loop reads CASSSPPGDYTF. The CDR3 region has the DNA TGCGCCAGCAGTTCCCCTCCGGGGGACTACACCTTC.